This T cell receptor beta chain stems from a study of blood T cell repertoires in COVID-19. Original data processing: Estimation of nucleated cell counts relied on the amplification of reference gene primers. Only in-frame clones appear in the TCRdb table, and some are missing; sequencing was by immunoSEQ multiplex PCR. V and J calls plus clone size are reproduced from that table; the DNA served to infer D and trimming. The repertoire has roughly 4,000 clones, about nine tenths of them found once; the top ten carry less than 7%. V was clipped by 0 bases and J by 13 bases; unmatched bases: 15. Germline loops: CDR1 SGHRS, CDR2 YFSETQ. This CDR3 is built from 16 residues.

The clonotype comes from a woman aged 70 to 79 with active COVID-19. The sequenced sample was peripheral blood. The rearrangement uses TRBV5-1 and TRBJ1-2, with TRBD1 matching over 10 bases. The CDR3 DNA reads TGCGCCAGCAGCTTGGCCGGGACAGGGGCCGTAGTACGTGTCACCTTC. This translates into CASSLAGTGAVVRVTF.